This entry is about one T cell receptor beta chain. Its antigen remains undetermined. There are no base qualities to consult, and no much larger clone falls within one base. RNA was extracted using the RNeasy kit, and roughly 0.5 to 1 microgram was reverse transcribed with random hexamers. The immunoSEQ multiplex PCR assay, which covers 54 Vbeta and 13 Jbeta segments, was used to amplify TCR beta CDR3 regions. PCR amplification bias was corrected using a synthetic template baseline for primer optimization and computational correction. The paper's processing steps were these. Reads were assigned to V, D and J genes according to IMGT and analyzed in immunoSEQ Analyzer, with only productive sequences retained. To calculate clonality, Shannon entropy was normalized by log2 of the number of productive unique sequences and then subtracted from one. For each patient and control, public and private clones were evaluated among the 100 most prevalent clones. Clones were defined as Susac-specific if absent from the healthy and MS cohorts, from around 1,000 published viral clones and from other ImmuneACCESS disease sequences. TCRdb redid the processing of the public reads, applying fastp at Q25 and MiXCR, and retained in-frame beta chains. Entries that share a CDR3 protein sequence are merged under the most common genes and DNA. TCRdb, rather than the study authors, made the V and J calls. The sample yields 300,000 to 350,000 distinct CDR3 sequences; about 90% were counted once. About 0.07% of the sample comes from the top ten.

High-throughput TCR beta sequencing profiled peripheral blood CD8+ and CD4+ T cells from healthy donors, Susac syndrome patients and multiple sclerosis patients. Treatment-naive patients with stable or active relapsing-remitting disease fulfilling revised McDonald criteria were used as multiple sclerosis controls. Bulk CD8+ and CD4+ T cells were purified by magnetic negative isolation, whereas CD8+ TEMRA cells were enriched by FACS. Blood was drawn into EDTA tubes, processed within 24 hours, and PBMCs were isolated by density gradient centrifugation. PBMCs intended for TCR sequencing were cryopreserved in liquid nitrogen and thawed later in a water bath at 37 degrees C. A purity of at least 90% was achieved for sorted or isolated CD4+, CD8+ and CD8+ TEMRA cells. The data derive from a study of CD8 T cells in Susac syndrome (dated by TCRdb to about 2019). Some background on the complete study: The study used repertoire sequencing to test whether antigen drove CD8+ T cell activation and differentiation in Susac syndrome. Study-wide findings and limitations: The study acknowledged that relatively few individuals were included in the TCR sequencing and HLA analysis.

Looking up the germline V gene (reference sequence) yields CDR1 LNHNV and CDR2 YYDKDF. V is cut by 7 bases and J by 6 bases, and the space between the germline ends is 9 bases. From the cysteine through the phenylalanine, the CDR3 covers 12 amino acids. Just CDR3 DNA is preserved here, 36 bases in frame from base 1. The TCR originated in a human donor with multiple sclerosis. The sample comprised CD4+ T cells from PBMCs. This chain joins TRBV15 to TRBJ1-4; the best D guess is TRBD1, with 5 bases matching. The CDR3 reads as follows: CATTQGYEKLFF. DNA sequence: TGTGCCACCACTCAGGGTTATGAAAAACTGTTTTTT.